These 6 T cell receptor beta chains came from one sample sequenced in a study of molecular identifiers for immune sequencing clone quantification. MiXCR, applied by TCRdb to the PCR reads, yields one record per CDR3 protein. The table shows more than 450,000 distinct CDR3 sequences, with 20% to 25% occurring only once. Sequenced input: naive CD8+ T cells from blood, with Jurkat cell RNA spiked in. Subset in this sample: FACS-sorted CD8+CD4-CCR7+CD45RA+ naive T cells. The source is a human donor in good health. Some libraries in this study had Jurkat cell RNA spiked in.

The V gene is TRBV14, the J gene TRBJ1-4; 8 bases are shared with TRBD1. Unmatched junction bases numbered 3, after V lost 1 base and J lost 5 bases. The CDR3 is 15 residues long. Germline CDR1 is SGHDN and CDR2 is FVKESK. The CDR3 reads CASSQARGPNEKLFF. The CDR3 DNA follows: TGTGCCAGCAGCCAAGCCAGGGGGCCAAATGAAAAACTGTTTTTT.

This clonotype was recorded at least ten times. V gene TRBV29-1 combines with J gene TRBJ2-3; 7 bases match TRBD1. This CDR3 comprises 13 residues. Germline V gives CDR1 SQVTM, CDR2 ANQGSEA. The V segment lost 5 bases and the J segment 2 bases; nucleotides outside the gene matches: 4. The CDR3 sequence: CSVWTGDTDTQYF. CDR3 coding DNA: TGCAGCGTTTGGACAGGAGACACAGATACGCAGTATTTT.

In regard to this clonotype: A read error is possible here, since a much larger clone lies one base away. The chain carries TRBV29-1 and TRBJ2-2; D possibly corresponds to TRBD2 (6 bases). Germline CDR1 is SQVTM and CDR2 is ANQGSEA. V was trimmed by 7 bases and J by 7 bases, leaving 10 bases between them. The length of the CDR3 is 11 residues. Here the CDR3 DNA reads TGCAGCGGGGACGGGGGCGGGGAGCTGTTTTTT. Encoded protein: CSGDGGGELFF.

This clonotype showed up many times. The chain has TRBV6-2 or TRBV6-3 and TRBJ2-5; the match to TRBD2 covers 11 bases. V was pared by 8 bases and J by 5 bases, with 7 bases of the junction left unmatched. Germline CDR1 is MNHEY and CDR2 is SVGEGT. The CDR3 runs 14 residues. In DNA form, the CDR3 reads TGTGCCAGCCTACTAGCGGGAGCGCTGGAGACCCAGTACTTC. Its translation is CASLLAGALETQYF.

This clonotype was recorded once. The chain carries TRBV27 and TRBJ1-1, with a tentative D call TRBD1 (5 bases). CDR1 is MNHEY and CDR2 is SMNVEV in the germline V gene (reference sequence). With 1 base removed from V and 6 bases from J, the gap between germline ends came to 12 bases. The CDR3 runs 14 residues. DNA for the CDR3: TGTGCCAGCAGTTTATGGGGGTTCGACGCTGAAGCTTTCTTT. The encoded protein is CASSLWGFDAEAFF.

This clonotype came up a few times. The V and J genes are TRBV12-3 or TRBV12-4 and TRBJ2-1; weak D call: TRBD2 (6 bases). The CDR3 contains 16 residues. Trimming cost V 7 bases and J 0 bases, with 16 bases left between them. CDR3 bases: TGTGCCAGCATCCCCGGCCGGGGGAGCTCCTACAATGAGCAGTTCTTC. As protein: CASIPGRGSSYNEQFF.